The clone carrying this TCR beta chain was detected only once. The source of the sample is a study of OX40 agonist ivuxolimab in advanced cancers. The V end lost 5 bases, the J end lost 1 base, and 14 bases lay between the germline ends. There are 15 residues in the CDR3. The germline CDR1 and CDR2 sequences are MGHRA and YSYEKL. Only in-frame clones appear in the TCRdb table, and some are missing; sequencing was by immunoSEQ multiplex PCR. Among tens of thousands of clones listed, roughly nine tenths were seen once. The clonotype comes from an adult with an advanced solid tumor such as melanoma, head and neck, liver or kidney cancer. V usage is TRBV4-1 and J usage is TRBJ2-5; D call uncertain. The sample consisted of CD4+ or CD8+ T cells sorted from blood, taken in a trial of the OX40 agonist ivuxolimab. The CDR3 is CASSTPGRFQETQYF. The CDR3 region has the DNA TGCGCCAGCAGCACCCCAGGTCGTTTCCAAGAGACCCAGTACTTC.